These 30 T cell receptor beta chains originate from one sample sequenced in a study of somatic mutations in cytotoxic T cells in rheumatoid arthritis. Some clones are missing from TCRdb's copy, which holds only in-frame ones; the method was immunoSEQ multiplex PCR. The repertoire includes 2,500 to 3,000 clones, approximately 78% of them detected once, and roughly 53% sits in the top ten. The specimen sequenced was CD8+ T cells sorted from blood. These receptors came from a man in his 60s with rheumatoid arthritis.

The chain couples TRBV13 to TRBJ2-7, with TRBD2 identical over 13 bases. Germline V CDR1 and CDR2: PRHDT, FYEKMQ (reference sequence). This CDR3 has 14 amino acids. V was pared by 0 bases and J by 7 bases, with 0 bases of the junction left unmatched. The CDR3 reads CASSLGTSGGEQYF. DNA for the CDR3: TGTGCCAGCAGCTTAGGGACTAGCGGGGGGGAGCAGTACTTC.

The chain combines TRBV13 with TRBJ1-2; no clear D. V was shortened by 2 bases and J by 2 bases, with 12 bases between the two germline ends. The CDR3 is made up of 15 amino acids. In germline, CDR1 is PRHDT, CDR2 FYEKMQ (reference sequence). CDR3 sequence: CASSLFAAPNYGYTF. As DNA, the CDR3 is TGTGCCAGCAGCTTATTCGCAGCGCCCAACTATGGCTACACCTTC. The full variable domain, with the rest looked up from reference TRBV13 and TRBJ1-2, is AAGVIQSPRHLIKEKRETATLKCYPIPRHDTVYWYQQGPGQDPQFLISFYEKMQSDKGSIPDRFSAQQFSDYHSELNMSSLELGDSALYFCASSLFAAPNYGYTFGSGTRLTVV.

This clone was counted once. Other DNA sequences in this sample translate to the same CDR3. This chain links TRBV6-5 with TRBJ1-6, with D uncertain. The germline V and J ends were trimmed by 10 bases and 0 bases, with 7 bases remaining between them. Per germline, CDR1 MNHEY and CDR2 SVGAGI. The CDR3 contains 13 residues. The CDR3 coding sequence is TGTGCCACTAGAACCTCCTATAATTCACCCCTCCACTTT. Its protein is CATRTSYNSPLHF.

The chain links TRBV7-9 to TRBJ2-1; 16 nucleotides agree with TRBD2. The CDR3 is made up of 16 amino acids. Germline V gene sequence: CDR1 SEHNR, CDR2 FQNEAQ (reference sequence). With 0 bases clipped from V and 9 bases from J, the junction kept 2 bases outside the gene matches. In DNA form, the CDR3 reads TGTGCCAGCAGCTTAGCGGGACTAGCGGGGGGGCTTGAGCAGTTCTTC. This gives the protein CASSLAGLAGGLEQFF.

This rearrangement joins TRBV7-9 to TRBJ2-1; perhaps TRBD1 as D (5 bases). Germline V gene lookup returns CDR1 SEHNR and CDR2 FQNEAQ (reference sequence). The V and J ends lost 3 bases and 5 bases respectively, with 23 bases between them. This CDR3 contains 18 residues. The CDR3 nucleotides read TGTGCCAGCAGCTTTCCCACGGATGGCAGGGTCTTTGACAATGAGCAGTTCTTC. Residues: CASSFPTDGRVFDNEQFF.

Regarding this clone: The junction departs from germline at one end; a sequencing error may be responsible. The chain joins TRBV27 to TRBJ2-2; 10 nucleotides align to TRBD2. Germline CDR1 MNHEY, CDR2 SMNVEV (reference sequence). This CDR3 is 17 amino acids long. CDR3 amino acids: CASSLSAGLANTGGLFF. The CDR3 DNA reads as TGTGCCAGCAGTTTATCGGCGGGACTAGCGAACACCGGGGGGCTGTTTTTT.

The chain couples TRBV28 to TRBJ2-5, with D perhaps TRBD1 (6 bases). This CDR3 has 14 residues. Trimming shortened V by 1 base and J by 3 bases, and 9 bases separated the two germline ends. The germline gives CDR1 MDHEN, CDR2 SYDVKM. CDR3 protein: CASSLSGTKETQYF. CDR3 in DNA: TGTGCCAGCAGTTTATCCGGGACAAAAGAGACCCAGTACTTC.

The CDR3: CASSLVGGSNQPQHF. CDR3 in DNA: TGTGCCAGCAGCTTAGTAGGGGGTAGCAATCAGCCCCAGCATTTT. The rearrangement joins TRBV7-2 to TRBJ1-5; the D gene is possibly TRBD1 (6 bases). Trimming left V 1 base short and J 0 bases short, with 7 bases between. CDR3 length: 15 residues. The germline V gene has CDR1 SGHTA and CDR2 FQGNSA.

V usage is TRBV4-2 and J usage is TRBJ2-3; TRBD2 matches at 10 bases. CDR3 length equals 15 residues. CDR1 is LGHNA, CDR2 YNFKEQ, per germline. With 1 base clipped from V and 4 bases from J, the junction kept 2 bases outside the gene matches. The CDR3 region is CASSQVLAGPDTQYF. The CDR3 DNA follows: TGTGCCAGCAGCCAAGTACTAGCGGGACCAGATACGCAGTATTTT.

This rearrangement joins TRBV4-1 to TRBJ1-6, with 9 bases identical to TRBD1. V lost 4 bases and J lost 6; bases outside the gene matches: 10. The CDR3 runs 17 residues. Germline V lookup: CDR1 MGHRA, CDR2 YSYEKL. CDR3 amino acids: CASSLSKGDRVNSPLHF. The CDR3 region has the DNA TGCGCCAGCAGCCTTTCTAAGGGGGACAGGGTTAATTCACCCCTCCACTTT.

This clone appeared a single time. The chain combines TRBV7-2 with TRBJ1-6, with 8 nucleotides matching TRBD1. The CDR3 has 14 amino acids. The germline CDR1 and CDR2 sequences are SGHTA and FQGNSA. The trim removed 5 bases at V and 8 bases at J, leaving 5 bases unmatched. The CDR3 spells CASSPDRGYSPLHF. CDR3 bases: TGTGCCAGCAGCCCTGACAGGGGTTATTCACCCCTCCACTTT.

This CDR3 reads CASSETEGQPLHF. The CDR3 region has the DNA TGTGCCAGCAGTGAAACGGAGGGTCAACCCCTCCACTTT. The chain links TRBV6-1 to TRBJ1-6; D remains unclear. Trimming removed 2 bases at V and 12 bases at J, with 11 bases between. The CDR3 is 13 residues long. Germline lookup yields CDR1 MNHNS and CDR2 SASEGT.

This chain joins TRBV6-5 and TRBJ2-5, with TRBD1 identical over 7 bases. V was pared by 0 bases and J by 5 bases, with 6 bases of the junction left unmatched. Germline V gene sequence: CDR1 MNHEY, CDR2 SVGAGI. This CDR3 spans 15 amino acids. The CDR3, as DNA: TGTGCCAGCAGTTACTCGAGAGGGGGCTGGGAGACCCAGTACTTC. This gives the protein CASSYSRGGWETQYF.

The CDR3 DNA is TGTGCCAGCAGCATGCGACAGGGCGCCGGGGAGCTGTTTTTT. Amino acids: CASSMRQGAGELFF. The chain joins TRBV9 to TRBJ2-2; 7 bases agree with TRBD1. The CDR3 is made up of 14 amino acids. V trimming: 4 bases; J trimming: 6 bases; junction bases outside the gene matches: 6. From germline, CDR1 is SGDLS and CDR2 YYNGEE.

The chain uses TRBV7-2 and TRBJ2-3, with 7 bases aligning to TRBD2. CDR1 is SGHTA and CDR2 is FQGNSA in the germline V gene. The V segment lost 5 bases and the J segment 1 base; nucleotides outside the gene matches: 3. This CDR3 has 14 amino acids. Written as DNA, the CDR3 is TGTGCCAGCAGCGGGACTACCCGCACAGATACGCAGTATTTT. Encoded protein: CASSGTTRTDTQYF. Full variable domain (missing parts from reference TRBV7-2 and TRBJ2-3): GAGVSQSPSNKVTEKGKDVELRCDPISGHTALYWYRQSLGQGLEFLIYFQGNSAPDKSGLPSDRFSAERTGGSVSTLTIQRTQQEDSAVYLCASSGTTRTDTQYFGPGTRLTVL.

The chain is built from TRBV28 and TRBJ2-2, with 7 bases aligning to TRBD2. The CDR3 covers 14 residues. J gave up 6 bases and V 10 bases, and 11 bases lay outside the gene matches. CDR1 and CDR2 from the germline V gene are MDHEN and SYDVKM. CDR3 loop: CATSLPGGPGELFF. The CDR3 region has the DNA TGTGCCACCTCCCTCCCGGGGGGTCCCGGGGAGCTGTTTTTT.

The chain joins TRBV5-6 to TRBJ2-2, with TRBD1 as a possible D gene (6 bases). The CDR3 totals 16 residues. V was trimmed by 3 bases and J by 0 bases, leaving 12 bases between them. Germline V gene lookup returns CDR1 SGHDT and CDR2 YYEEEE. This CDR3 is CASSSWDTPNTGELFF. For the CDR3, the DNA is TGTGCCAGCAGCTCGTGGGACACACCGAACACCGGGGAGCTGTTTTTT. Based on the CDR3 plus reference TRBV5-6 and TRBJ2-2, the full variable domain is DAGVTQSPTHLIKTRGQQVTLRCSPKSGHDTVSWYQQALGQGPQFIFQYYEEEERQRGNFPDRFSGHQFPNYSSELNVNALLLGDSALYLCASSSWDTPNTGELFFGEGSRLTVL.

The CDR3 spells CASSPTVTGNIQYF. CDR3 DNA sequence: TGTGCCAGCAGCCCAACAGTCACGGGGAACATTCAGTACTTC. This chain uses TRBV7-3 with TRBJ2-4, with D possibly TRBD2 on 5 matching bases. The CDR3 contains 14 residues. The germline V gene has CDR1 SGHTA and CDR2 FQGTGA. V lost 5 bases and J 7 bases, leaving 15 bases between the germline ends. Complete variable domain (other parts from reference TRBV7-3 and TRBJ2-4): GAGVSQTPSNKVTEKGKYVELRCDPISGHTALYWYRQSLGQGPEFLIYFQGTGAADDSGLPNDRFFAVRPEGSVSTLKIQRTERGDSAVYLCASSPTVTGNIQYFGAGTRLSVL.

The V call is TRBV4-2, the J call TRBJ2-7; TRBD2 matches at 10 bases. The V and J ends lost 0 bases and 3 bases, in that order; junction bases with no gene match: 2. Per the germline V gene, CDR1 is LGHNA and CDR2 is YNFKEQ. This CDR3 region has 15 residues. DNA for the CDR3: TGTGCCAGCAGCCAAGAGTCTAGCGGGAGCTACGAGCAGTACTTC. It yields the protein CASSQESSGSYEQYF.

The count of this clone is one. The CDR3 region is CASSQDRASQAEQYF. The DNA of the CDR3 is TGCGCCAGCAGCCAAGATAGGGCTAGCCAGGCCGAGCAGTACTTC. V is TRBV4-3 and J is TRBJ2-7; D may be TRBD2 (5 bases). Germline CDR1 is LGHNA and CDR2 is YSLEER. V was shortened by 0 bases and J by 6 bases, with 15 bases between the two germline ends. There are 15 residues in the CDR3.

V gene TRBV28 combines with J gene TRBJ1-5; the D gene is possibly TRBD1 (6 bases). V was clipped by 6 bases and J by 1 base, with 13 bases between them. CDR3 length equals 15 residues. Germline-derived CDR1 and CDR2 are MDHEN and SYDVKM. CDR3 in amino acids: CASRIDRLSNQPQHF. The CDR3 region has the DNA TGTGCCAGCAGAATCGACAGGCTAAGCAATCAGCCCCAGCATTTT.

V is TRBV28 and J is TRBJ1-5; 7 positions match TRBD1. This CDR3 region has 15 residues. From germline, CDR1 is MDHEN and CDR2 SYDVKM. Trimming removed 6 bases from V and 11 bases from J; junction bases left unmatched: 16. CDR3 residues: CASRADRLSNQSQHF. CDR3 bases: TGTGCCAGCAGAGCGGACAGGTTAAGCAATCAATCCCAGCATTTT.

The sample holds a few counts of this clone. The chain combines TRBV5-6 with TRBJ2-3, with D uncertain. Germline lookup yields CDR1 SGHDT and CDR2 YYEEEE. V lost 4 bases to trimming and J lost 4 bases, with 13 bases between them. This CDR3 contains 14 residues. The CDR3 here is CASSIQESPDTQYF. CDR3 DNA sequence: TGTGCCAGCAGCATTCAGGAATCTCCAGATACGCAGTATTTT.

This rearrangement joins TRBV7-2 to TRBJ1-1; TRBD1 agrees at 8 bases. With 5 bases clipped from V and 5 bases from J, the junction kept 13 bases outside the gene matches. Germline V gives CDR1 SGHTA, CDR2 FQGNSA. This CDR3 contains 16 residues. CDR3 nucleotides: TGTGCCAGCAGCCGCGCTCGACAGGGGAGGAGGACTGAAGCTTTCTTT. Translated: CASSRARQGRRTEAFF. Full variable domain (rest looked up from reference TRBV7-2 and TRBJ1-1): GAGVSQSPSNKVTEKGKDVELRCDPISGHTALYWYRQSLGQGLEFLIYFQGNSAPDKSGLPSDRFSAERTGGSVSTLTIQRTQQEDSAVYLCASSRARQGRRTEAFFGQGTRLTVV.

V is TRBV19 and J is TRBJ2-5; 8 nucleotides agree with TRBD1. The CDR3 loop spans 17 amino acids. Trimming at V came to 1 base and at J to 3 bases, leaving 10 bases not matched to a gene. CDR1 and CDR2 (germline): LNHDA, SQIVND (reference sequence). In DNA form, the CDR3 reads TGTGCCAGTAGTATAGGTGGGGGGACAGGCTCCAAAGAGACCCAGTACTTC. It yields the protein CASSIGGGTGSKETQYF.

The V gene is TRBV7-6, the J gene TRBJ2-1; 12 bases map to TRBD2. The CDR3 extends over 16 amino acids. CDR1 is SGHVS and CDR2 is FNYEAQ in the germline V gene. Unmatched junction bases numbered 5, after V lost 4 bases and J lost 4 bases. CDR3 sequence reads: CASSSRGTSGYNEQFF. In nucleotides, the CDR3 is TGTGCCAGCAGCTCCAGAGGGACTAGCGGGTACAATGAGCAGTTCTTC.

This chain links TRBV4-2 with TRBJ2-5; D is perhaps TRBD2 (5 bases). The germline V gene has CDR1 LGHNA and CDR2 YNFKEQ. V lost 1 base and J lost 5, with 23 bases in between. This CDR3 has 18 amino acids. The CDR3 region is CASSQGPPGSIPGETQYF. The CDR3 coding sequence is TGTGCCAGCAGCCAAGGGCCACCCGGGTCTATCCCGGGGGAGACCCAGTACTTC.

This rearrangement joins TRBV7-6 to TRBJ1-2; 7 bases line up with TRBD1. The CDR3 covers 14 residues. Germline assignment: CDR1 SGHVS and CDR2 FNYEAQ. V was pared by 2 bases and J by 4 bases, with 4 bases of the junction left unmatched. The CDR3 bases are TGTGCCAGCAGCTTACAGGGGGAGAGCTATGGCTACACCTTC. Translation: CASSLQGESYGYTF.

This chain uses TRBV7-7 with TRBJ2-2; 10 bases agree with TRBD1. The CDR3 has 15 residues. From germline, CDR1 is SSHAT and CDR2 FNYEAQ (reference sequence). This CDR3 is CASGSGTGDTGELFF. DNA for the CDR3: TGTGCTAGCGGTTCCGGGACAGGGGACACCGGGGAGCTGTTTTTT.

CDR3 DNA sequence: TGTGCCAGCAGCCCTCAACAGATAACCCTCACTGAAGCTTTCTTT. This translates into CASSPQQITLTEAFF. This chain uses TRBV27 with TRBJ1-1; D is ambiguous. Germline V gene sequence: CDR1 MNHEY, CDR2 SMNVEV (reference sequence). The CDR3 has 15 amino acids. Trimming pared 6 bases from V and 4 bases from J, leaving 18 bases between.